The TCR beta chain described here comes from a study of blood T cell repertoires in COVID-19. Turning to the study itself: Researchers got acute and convalescent COVID-19 samples from the United States, Italy and Spain. Sources were T cells, B-cell-depleted T cells, or PBMCs; the material itself was cDNA or gDNA.

CDR1 and CDR2 from the germline V gene are MNHEY and SVGEGT. CDR3 length: 12 residues. Trimming stripped 5 bases from V and 8 bases from J, with 9 bases between. In Cohort 3, a recovered donor had either two negative PCRs, clearance, or symptom resolution. Authors' methods: Amplification with reference gene primers provided the estimates of nucleated cell counts. The table came from immunoSEQ multiplex PCR; TCRdb's copy has only in-frame clones and leaves some out. The DNA was the basis for D and trimming; V, J and clone size are from that table. The data hold approximately 300,000 clones, with approximately 83% observed a single time.

What was sequenced was PBMCs or T cells enriched from blood (not recorded which). The V call is TRBV6-2 or TRBV6-3, the J call TRBJ1-4, with D tentatively TRBD1 (6 bases). This receptor was identified in a woman aged 25-40 years who had recovered from COVID-19. CDR3 sequence: CASSQQGEKLFF. CDR3 sequence (DNA): TGTGCCAGCAGTCAGCAGGGGGAAAAACTGTTTTTT.